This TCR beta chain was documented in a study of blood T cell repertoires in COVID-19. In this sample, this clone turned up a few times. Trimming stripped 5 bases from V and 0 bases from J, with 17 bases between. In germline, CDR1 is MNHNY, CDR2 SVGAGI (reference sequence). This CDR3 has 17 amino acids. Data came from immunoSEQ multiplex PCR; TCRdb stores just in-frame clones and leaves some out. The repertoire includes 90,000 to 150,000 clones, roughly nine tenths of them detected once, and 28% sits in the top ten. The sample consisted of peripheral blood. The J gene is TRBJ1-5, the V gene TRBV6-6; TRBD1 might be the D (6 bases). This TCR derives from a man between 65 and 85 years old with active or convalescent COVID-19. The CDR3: CASSRSMTGYSNQPQHF. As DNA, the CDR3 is TGTGCCAGCAGTCGATCCATGACAGGTTATAGCAATCAGCCCCAGCATTTT.